This T cell receptor beta chain was identified during a study of cytomegalovirus exposure and HLA in healthy donors. Study in general: Of the donors genotyped, several hundred in all, about 81% fell in the Caucasian-associated ancestry cluster. Findings of the study overall: In a later analysis, V- and J-gene trimming of beta chains associated with a DCLRE1C missense variant, replicated independently.

As regards this clone: The antigen is undetermined.

The PCR had 60 Vbeta and 13 Jbeta primers. Libraries were prepared by immunoSEQ multiplex PCR; TCRdb keeps only in-frame clonotypes and omits some of them. Its listing shows roughly 190,000 clones. The V gene's germline CDR1 is MGHDK and CDR2 SYGVNS. V gave up 4 bases and J gave up 5 bases, with 11 bases separating them. CDR3 size: 13 residues. The receptor's source is a woman aged 18-30 years in good health and CMV-seropositive. Specimen: PBMCs. The rearrangement uses TRBV25-1 and TRBJ1-1; D gene ambiguous. The CDR3 reads CASSVGSRTEAFF. CDR3 DNA: TGTGCCAGCAGTGTTGGGAGTAGGACTGAAGCTTTCTTT.